Sequencing of this T cell receptor (beta chain) was carried out in a study of blood T cell repertoires in COVID-19. The overall study: Some COVID-19 samples were acute and others convalescent; all came from the United States, Italy and Spain. T cells, B-cell-depleted T cells, or PBMCs provided the cDNA or gDNA that served as material.

Trimming at V came to 6 bases and at J to 4 bases, leaving 6 bases not matched to a gene. The CDR3 runs 16 residues. Germline-derived CDR1 and CDR2 are MNHEY and SVGEGT. Per the original methods: Reference gene primer amplification gave nucleated cell count estimates. Assay used: immunoSEQ multiplex PCR; TCRdb lists only in-frame clones, some missing. V and J calls and clone size come straight from that table; D and trimming were deduced from the DNA. The data show 250,000 to 350,000 clones, 75% to 90% seen once. The chain has TRBV6-2 or TRBV6-3 and TRBJ1-6; 10 nucleotides line up with TRBD1. Sequenced sample: peripheral blood. The clonotype originates from a man aged 18 to 30 with active or convalescent COVID-19. This CDR3 is CASSSRTGGYNSPLHF. The DNA for the CDR3 is TGTGCCAGCAGCTCCAGGACAGGGGGTTATAATTCACCCCTCCACTTT.